A single sample gave rise to the 27 T cell receptor beta chains below, sequenced in a study of T cells in Graves' hyperthyroidism and ophthalmopathy. The CDR3 regions of TCR beta were amplified from RNA transcripts. In the first-round RT-PCR of the TCR CDR3, the HTBI primer set was used. MiXCR, applied by TCRdb to the multiplex PCR reads, yields one record per CDR3 protein. The sample records 250,000 to 350,000 distinct CDR3 sequences, roughly 22% being singletons. Source material: blood. The source is a young man with Graves' ophthalmopathy.

This clonotype occurred a few times. This chain uses TRBV11-3 with TRBJ2-1; 11 nucleotides align to TRBD2. CDR1 and CDR2 from the germline V gene are SGHNT and YENEEA. The CDR3 sequence is 16 residues long. J lost 4 bases, V lost 5 bases, and 7 bases had no gene match. CDR3 sequence reads: CASSPLIAGGYNEQFF. The CDR3 nucleotides are TGTGCCAGCAGCCCTCTTATAGCGGGAGGGTACAATGAGCAGTTCTTC.

This clonotype came up a few times. The chain carries TRBV3-1 and TRBJ1-2; TRBD1 aligns across 7 bases. The V gene end was trimmed by 6 bases and the J gene end by 3 bases; junction bases not matched to a gene: 10. Germline V gene lookup returns CDR1 LGHDT and CDR2 YNNKEL (reference sequence). The CDR3 covers 15 residues. In nucleotides, the CDR3 is TGTGCCAGCAGGGGGGACAGTCTAAGCCACTATGGCTACACCTTC. Residues: CASRGDSLSHYGYTF.

The rearrangement links TRBV20-1 to TRBJ2-1; D is perhaps TRBD2 (5 bases). With 3 bases removed from V and 5 bases from J, the gap between germline ends came to 17 bases. The length of the CDR3 is 15 residues. Germline lookup yields CDR1 DFQATT and CDR2 SNEGSKA (reference sequence). The CDR3 spells CSARDSRILDNEQFF. CDR3 DNA sequence: TGCAGTGCTAGGGACTCTAGAATCTTAGACAATGAGCAGTTCTTC.

This clonotype was seen at least ten times. The chain combines TRBV2 with TRBJ2-7; the D gene could be TRBD1 or TRBD2 (6 bases each). Germline CDR1 is SNHLY and CDR2 is FYNNEI. The ends were cut back, 8 bases at V and 0 bases at J, with 14 bases in the middle. The CDR3 runs to 14 residues. The CDR3 DNA is TGTGCCAGCGCCCGGGGGCCTAGCTCCTACGAGCAGTACTTC. Amino acids: CASARGPSSYEQYF. The full variable domain, its missing parts supplied by reference TRBV2 and TRBJ2-7, is EPEVTQTPSHQVTQMGQEVILRCVPISNHLYFYWYRQILGQKVEFLVSFYNNEISEKSEIFDDQFSVERPDGSNFTLKIRSTKLEDSAMYFCASARGPSSYEQYFGPGTRLTVT.

This clonotype has ten or more counts. The chain is built from TRBV2 and TRBJ1-5, with 11 positions matching TRBD1. The CDR3 is 18 amino acids. Unmatched junction bases numbered 10, after V lost 6 bases and J lost 0 bases. Germline V CDR1 and CDR2: SNHLY, FYNNEI. CDR3 nucleotide sequence: TGTGCCAGCAGCCGGGACAGGGGGAATCTTTATAGCAATCAGCCCCAGCATTTT. Translation gives CASSRDRGNLYSNQPQHF.

This clonotype was observed a few times. The CDR3 loop is CSAENRAGQPQHF. The CDR3 bases are TGCAGTGCCGAAAATAGGGCGGGACAGCCCCAGCATTTT. This chain joins TRBV20-1 and TRBJ1-5, with D unclear. Trimming took off 6 bases at V and 7 bases at J, with 16 bases between the two ends. The CDR3 contains 13 residues. Germline CDR1 DFQATT, CDR2 SNEGSKA (reference sequence).

The chain employs TRBV4-1 and TRBJ2-3; weak D call: TRBD2 (5 bases). V lost 2 bases and J lost 1, with 13 bases in between. Germline CDR1 reads MGHRA; CDR2 reads YSYEKL. CDR3 length: 16 residues. CDR3 sequence (DNA): TGCGCCAGCAGCCAATCGGGATCTTACGGCACAGATACGCAGTATTTT. It specifies CASSQSGSYGTDTQYF.

V gene TRBV30 combines with J gene TRBJ2-2, with D uncertain. The ends were cut back, 7 bases at V and 0 bases at J, with 18 bases in the middle. Germline V lookup: CDR1 GTSNPN, CDR2 SVGIG (reference sequence). The CDR3 extends over 16 amino acids. The CDR3 DNA follows: TGTGCCTCCACAATGTACCGGGCCTCGAACACCGGGGAGCTGTTTTTT. It is translated as CASTMYRASNTGELFF.

This sequence joins TRBV28 and TRBJ2-1; a weak D match, TRBD1 (6 bases). The CDR3 totals 14 residues. Germline CDR1 is MDHEN and CDR2 is SYDVKM. V was pared by 6 bases and J by 4 bases, with 13 bases between. CDR3 in DNA: TGTGCCAGCAGCCACAGGGCCGCATACAATGAGCAGTTCTTC. It translates to CASSHRAAYNEQFF.

CDR3 bases: TGTGCCAGCAGCCGTTCAGGATGGGAGACCCAGTACTTC. It translates to CASSRSGWETQYF. The chain uses TRBV7-3 and TRBJ2-5; D uncertain. V was shortened by 5 bases and J by 5 bases, with 12 bases between the two germline ends. This CDR3 is 13 amino acids long. CDR1 SGHTA and CDR2 FQGTGA come from the germline V gene.

This chain links TRBV9 with TRBJ2-4, with D possibly called TRBD1 or TRBD2 (6 bases each). In germline, CDR1 is SGDLS, CDR2 YYNGEE. CDR3 length: 15 amino acids. V lost 7 bases, J lost 3 bases, and 17 bases lay in between. The CDR3 region has the DNA TGTGCCAGCGGGGGTGAGGGGGGAGGCAAAAACATTCAGTACTTC. Protein: CASGGEGGGKNIQYF.

This clonotype was observed many times. This rearrangement joins TRBV3-1 to TRBJ2-1; TRBD2 aligns across 8 bases. From germline, CDR1 is LGHDT and CDR2 YNNKEL (reference sequence). After removal of 3 bases from V and 0 bases from J, the junction contained 4 bases not matched to a gene. CDR3 size: 16 residues. The CDR3 loop reads CASSQEAGVSYNEQFF. CDR3 in DNA: TGTGCCAGCAGCCAGGAAGCGGGAGTCTCCTACAATGAGCAGTTCTTC.

A few counts support this clonotype. This chain connects TRBV4-1 to TRBJ2-3; TRBD1 is a possible D gene (7 bases). V was pared by 0 bases and J by 2 bases, with 18 bases between. This CDR3 has 18 residues. The V gene's germline CDR1 is MGHRA and CDR2 YSYEKL. CDR3 loop: CASSQEGAGGGNTDTQYF. For the CDR3, the DNA is TGCGCCAGCAGCCAAGAAGGGGCAGGGGGAGGAAACACAGATACGCAGTATTTT.

The rearrangement uses TRBV28 and TRBJ1-1; tentatively, D is TRBD1 (6 bases). The V and J ends lost 5 bases and 2 bases respectively, with 9 bases between them. This CDR3 region has 13 residues. Per the germline V gene, CDR1 is MDHEN and CDR2 is SYDVKM. The CDR3 sequence: CASSGDTNTEAFF. The CDR3 DNA follows: TGTGCCAGCAGTGGGGACACCAACACTGAAGCTTTCTTT.

This clonotype was seen only once. The chain links TRBV12-3 or TRBV12-4 to TRBJ1-5; D remains unclear. This CDR3 has 13 amino acids. Trimming left V 4 bases short and J 8 bases short, with 12 bases between. The CDR3 here is CASSYSGREPQHF. CDR3 nucleotide sequence: TGTGCCAGCAGTTACTCCGGAAGGGAGCCCCAGCATTTT.

This clonotype showed up just a few times. V gene TRBV27 combines with J gene TRBJ2-1, with D perhaps given as TRBD1 or TRBD2 (5 bases each). V lost 3 bases and J 7 bases, leaving 13 bases between the germline ends. The length of the CDR3 is 14 residues. Germline lookup yields CDR1 MNHEY and CDR2 SMNVEV (reference sequence). The DNA of the CDR3 is TGTGCCAGCAGTTTGATGGGGGTGGGGAATGAGCAGTTCTTC. This codes for CASSLMGVGNEQFF.

This clonotype was counted at least ten times. V gene TRBV28 combines with J gene TRBJ2-1, with D uncertain. Trimming took off 3 bases at V and 0 bases at J, with 9 bases between the two ends. The CDR3 extends over 15 amino acids. Germline loops: CDR1 MDHEN, CDR2 SYDVKM. DNA of the CDR3: TGTGCCAGCAGTTTTGGTCTGAGCTCCTACAATGAGCAGTTCTTC. Protein product: CASSFGLSSYNEQFF.

This clonotype has a handful of counts. The CDR3 here is CASSYSLREGRGETQYF. The CDR3 DNA reads TGTGCCAGCAGTTACTCCCTGAGGGAGGGCCGTGGGGAGACCCAGTACTTC. The chain has TRBV6-5 and TRBJ2-5, with 7 bases aligning to TRBD2. The V gene end was trimmed by 0 bases and the J gene end by 5 bases; junction bases not matched to a gene: 12. Germline loops: CDR1 MNHEY, CDR2 SVGAGI. The CDR3 is made up of 17 amino acids.

This clonotype was detected ten times or more. V and J are TRBV20-1 and TRBJ2-3; 7 bases fit TRBD2. The length of the CDR3 is 14 residues. CDR1 and CDR2 from the germline V gene are DFQATT and SNEGSKA (reference sequence). The ends lost 3 bases at V and 4 bases at J; junction bases unmatched: 7. The CDR3 here is CSASGRERSDTQYF. In DNA, the CDR3 is TGCAGTGCTAGTGGGCGGGAGAGGTCAGATACGCAGTATTTT.

This chain joins TRBV11-2 and TRBJ2-5; D gene uncertain. CDR3 size: 13 residues. In germline, CDR1 is SGHAT, CDR2 FQNNGV. Trimming removed 1 base at V and 5 bases at J, with 8 bases between. This chain's CDR3 is CASSLGKAETQYF. Here the CDR3 DNA reads TGTGCCAGCAGCTTAGGCAAAGCGGAGACCCAGTACTTC.

The table lists this clonotype with many counts. One junction end disagrees with the germline gene, perhaps due to a read error. The chain couples TRBV7-2 to TRBJ2-1; 12 nucleotides match TRBD2. The CDR3 runs to 15 residues. Germline V CDR1 and CDR2: SGHTA, FQGNSA. Written as DNA, the CDR3 is TGTGCCAGCAGCCTAGCGGGAGGGCGGTACAATGAGCAGTTCTTC. It yields the protein CASSLAGGRYNEQFF.

This clonotype was picked up many times. The chain is built from TRBV12-3 or TRBV12-4 and TRBJ2-5; D perhaps matches TRBD2 (6 bases). Trimming left V 8 bases short and J 5 bases short, with 18 bases between. This CDR3 has 14 residues. The CDR3 loop reads CASSPARRGETQYF. The CDR3 region has the DNA TGTGCCAGCTCCCCGGCGCGGAGGGGTGAGACCCAGTACTTC.

This clonotype was recorded a few times. The V call is TRBV6-1, the J call TRBJ2-7; D could derive from TRBD1 or TRBD2 (6 bases each). Germline V CDR1 and CDR2: MNHNS, SASEGT. The CDR3 is 15 amino acids. With 6 bases removed from V and 2 bases from J, the gap between germline ends came to 17 bases. The DNA for the CDR3 is TGTGCCAGCAGGAAGGGGGGCGACGTCACCTACGAGCAGTACTTC. Its protein product is CASRKGGDVTYEQYF.

This clonotype showed up just a few times. J is TRBJ1-2 and V is TRBV2; perhaps TRBD1 as D (6 bases). Trimming pared 6 bases from V and 6 bases from J, leaving 11 bases between. The CDR3 covers 12 residues. Germline lookup yields CDR1 SNHLY and CDR2 FYNNEI. CDR3 in amino acids: CASSQQGHGYTF. CDR3 DNA: TGTGCCAGCAGCCAACAGGGCCATGGCTACACCTTC.

This clonotype was seen at least ten times. This sequence joins TRBV30 and TRBJ1-1; 8 bases match TRBD1. V shed 0 bases, J shed 1 base, and the junction held 4 bases outside the gene matches. The CDR3 extends over 15 amino acids. CDR1 and CDR2 (germline): GTSNPN, SVGIG (reference sequence). As DNA, the CDR3 is TGTGCCTGGAGTGTCTGGGACAGGCCGAACACTGAAGCTTTCTTT. Translated: CAWSVWDRPNTEAFF.

This clonotype was found once. The J gene is TRBJ2-1, the V gene TRBV7-2; 11 bases line up with TRBD2. Germline V gene sequence: CDR1 SGHTA, CDR2 FQGNSA. The CDR3 has 16 residues. The V and J ends lost 5 bases and 0 bases, in that order; junction bases with no gene match: 3. CDR3 residues: CASSPLAGGSYNEQFF. The CDR3 coding sequence is TGTGCCAGCAGCCCGCTAGCGGGAGGCTCCTACAATGAGCAGTTCTTC.

This clonotype was observed a handful of times. The chain employs TRBV7-8 and TRBJ2-1, with D uncertain. Trimming left V 3 bases short and J 7 bases short, with 7 bases between. The CDR3 length is 12 residues. The V gene's germline CDR1 is SGHVS and CDR2 FQNEAQ. The CDR3 here is CASSFVGNEQFF. CDR3 DNA: TGTGCCAGCAGCTTTGTTGGGAATGAGCAGTTCTTC.